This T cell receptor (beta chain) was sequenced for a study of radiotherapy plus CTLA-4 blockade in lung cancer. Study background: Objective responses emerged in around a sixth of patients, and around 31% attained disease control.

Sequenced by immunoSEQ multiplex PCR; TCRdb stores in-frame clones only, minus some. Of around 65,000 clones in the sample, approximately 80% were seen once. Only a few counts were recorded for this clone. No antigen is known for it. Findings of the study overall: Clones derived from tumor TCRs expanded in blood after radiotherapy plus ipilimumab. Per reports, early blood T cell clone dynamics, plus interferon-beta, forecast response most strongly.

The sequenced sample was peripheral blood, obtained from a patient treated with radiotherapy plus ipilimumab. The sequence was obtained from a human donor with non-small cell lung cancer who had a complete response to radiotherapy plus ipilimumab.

The CDR3 loop reads CASSQDLFGTGDSYEQYF. The CDR3 region has the DNA TGCGCCAGCAGCCAAGATCTTTTTGGGACAGGGGATTCCTACGAGCAGTACTTC. V gene TRBV4-1 combines with J gene TRBJ2-7, with 10 bases that match TRBD1. Germline V CDR1 and CDR2: MGHRA, YSYEKL. The CDR3 contains 18 residues. V shed 0 bases, J shed 1 base, and the junction held 9 bases outside the gene matches.